These T cell receptor beta chains were read from a single sample in a study of beta chain features in type 1 diabetes. The protocol was immunoSEQ multiplex PCR, while the TCRdb copy is restricted to in-frame clones and leaves out a portion. The sample holds 630,000 or so clones, roughly an eighth seen once. What was sequenced was naive CD4+ T cells from blood. The receptors originated from a man aged 18 to 29 with type 1 diabetes. The conserved cysteine and the conserved F or W are not part of the CDR3 here.

J | V | CDR3
TRBJ1-1 | TRBV5-1 | ASSLTGITEAF
TRBJ2-3 | TRBV29-1 | SARLAPTDTQY
TRBJ1-4 | TRBV5-1 | ASSLNRDATNEKLF
TRBJ1-4 | TRBV30 | AWSGYLTNEKLF
TRBJ2-7 | TRBV28 | ASRQGISYEQY
TRBJ1-2 | TRBV29-1 | SVGITAGASYGYT
TRBJ2-3 | TRBV12-5 | AIIEGAGGHIDTQY
TRBJ2-3 | TRBV7-9 | ASSLMGLATDTQY
TRBJ1-1 | TRBV20-1 | SAFRREAF
TRBJ2-5 | TRBV7-7 | AIAGGPGETQY
TRBJ1-4 | TRBV10-3 | AIRADKGAEKLF
TRBJ1-2 | TRBV21-1 | ALGKGRT
TRBJ2-7 | TRBV2 | ASSTEVYGEQY
TRBJ1-2 | TRBV7-2 | ASSTSGPAYGYT
TRBJ1-2 | TRBV7-2 | ASSFDGNPNYGYT
TRBJ2-7 | TRBV18 | ASSRETGYEQY
TRBJ2-3 | TRBV18 | ASSLKTSGLTDTQY
TRBJ1-1 | TRBV10-3 | AISGQVRTEAF
TRBJ2-5 | TRBV9 | ASSVVTLAGKETQY
TRBJ1-1 | TRBV5-4 | ASSLGNRGQLNTEAF
TRBJ2-1 | TRBV5-1 | ASSLAGDEQF
TRBJ2-2 | TRBV9 | ASTMGHSNTGELF
TRBJ2-3 | TRBV9 | ASSVSGGRTDTQY
TRBJ2-7 | TRBV2 | ASSTGRLVY
TRBJ2-1 | TRBV10-3 | AIRGGGPKDEQF
TRBJ1-1 | TRBV7-9 | ASSQRQGVDTEAF
TRBJ1-2 | TRBV2 | ASSEAGLYGYT
TRBJ1-2 | TRBV4-2 | ASSHTGSSNYGYT
TRBJ2-5 | TRBV4-1 | ASSQDRTSGLQETQY
TRBJ2-1 | TRBV19 | ASSIEAGGLHEQF
TRBJ1-2 | TRBV7-9 | ASSSGQGNYGYT
TRBJ2-2 | TRBV4-2 | ASSQAGAGTGELF
TRBJ2-4 | TRBV6-5 | ASSYSSQNIQY
TRBJ1-4 | TRBV29-1 | SARTDSQGTSF
TRBJ2-7 | TRBV6-6 | ASSRTGFSEQY
TRBJ2-5 | TRBV6-5 | ASSYGRRDIQETQY
TRBJ2-5 | TRBV7-9 | ASSLSAQETQY
TRBJ1-5 | TRBV23-1 | ASSPERGNNQPQH
TRBJ2-5 | TRBV14 | ASSQRRGTGVRETQY
TRBJ2-7 | TRBV9 | ASSVGQALYEQY
TRBJ2-7 | TRBV2 | ASSQIDYEQY
TRBJ2-1 | TRBV9 | ASSVETSGSNEQF
TRBJ1-4 | TRBV9 | ASSVADSFATNEKLF
TRBJ1-5 | TRBV15 | ATSRDLSGAQPQH
TRBJ2-5 | TRBV7-2 | ASSPRGTVGVAPGRQY
TRBJ1-5 | TRBV30 | AWSETGGNQPQH
TRBJ2-2 | TRBV7-2 | ASSSTLAGGTGELF
TRBJ1-1 | TRBV14 | ASSHRSSEAF
TRBJ1-4 | TRBV2 | ASFQSRGRSNEKLF
TRBJ1-1 | TRBV29-1 | SLGQTNTEAF
TRBJ2-2 | TRBV28 | ATRAPSGSTGELF